This T cell receptor (beta chain) appears in the sequencing data of a study of T cell responses to AZD1222 COVID-19 vaccine. The table came from immunoSEQ multiplex PCR; TCRdb's copy has only in-frame clones and leaves some out. The sample shows approximately 120,000 clones, approximately 90% of them seen only once. With regard to this clone: Its specificity is unknown.

Study-wide findings and caveats: The donor cohort was predominantly white British with a female majority, and clonal diversity may have been underestimated. Per reports, nearly half of all spike-specific TCRs target regions that are unmutated in variants. Spike-specific TCR depth and breadth grew after two AZD1222 doses.

Germline values: CDR1 MNHEY, CDR2 SMNVEV (reference sequence). This CDR3 spans 16 amino acids. V dropped 2 bases and J dropped 6; count of bases not matched to a gene: 7. The rearrangement links TRBV27 to TRBJ1-6; the match to TRBD1 covers 7 bases. This TCR derives from an adult in good health. Sample: peripheral blood, taken on day 0 of MenACWY control vaccination. The CDR3 reads CASSLRQGFFNSPLHF. The CDR3 bases are TGTGCCAGCAGTTTACGACAGGGATTTTTTAATTCACCCCTCCACTTT.